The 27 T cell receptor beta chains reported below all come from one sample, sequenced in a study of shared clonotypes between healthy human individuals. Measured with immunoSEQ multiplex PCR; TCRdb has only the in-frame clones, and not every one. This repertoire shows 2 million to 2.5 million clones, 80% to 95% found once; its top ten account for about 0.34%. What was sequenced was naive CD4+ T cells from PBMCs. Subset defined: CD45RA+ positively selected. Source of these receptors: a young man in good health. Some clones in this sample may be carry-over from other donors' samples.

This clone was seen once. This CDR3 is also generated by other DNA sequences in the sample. Here the CDR3 reads CASSETSGNTGELFF. The CDR3 DNA follows: TGTGCCAGCAGTGAGACTAGCGGGAACACCGGGGAGCTGTTTTTT. The chain links TRBV2 to TRBJ2-2; 9 nucleotides match TRBD2. The germline CDR1 and CDR2 sequences are SNHLY and FYNNEI. The CDR3 spans 15 residues. V lost 3 bases, J lost 1 base, and 0 bases stayed unmatched.

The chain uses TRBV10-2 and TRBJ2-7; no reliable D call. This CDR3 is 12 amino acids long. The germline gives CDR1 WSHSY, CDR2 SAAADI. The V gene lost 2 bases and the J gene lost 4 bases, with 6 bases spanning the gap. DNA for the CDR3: TGCGCCAGCAGTGAGGCCCTATACGAGCAGTACTTC. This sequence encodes CASSEALYEQYF.

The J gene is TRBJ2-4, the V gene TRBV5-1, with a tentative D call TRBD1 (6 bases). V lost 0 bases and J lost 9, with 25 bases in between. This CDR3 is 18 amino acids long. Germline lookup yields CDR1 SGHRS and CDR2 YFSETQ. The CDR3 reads CASSLVSSRQGLVGIQYF. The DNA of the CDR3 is TGCGCCAGCAGCTTGGTGTCCAGCAGGCAGGGGTTGGTAGGCATTCAGTACTTC.

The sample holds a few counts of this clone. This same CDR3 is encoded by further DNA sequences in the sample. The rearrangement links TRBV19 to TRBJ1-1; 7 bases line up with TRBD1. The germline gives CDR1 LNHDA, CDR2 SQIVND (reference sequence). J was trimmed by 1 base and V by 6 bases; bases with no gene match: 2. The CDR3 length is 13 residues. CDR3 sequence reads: CASRDRRNTEAFF. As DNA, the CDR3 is TGTGCCAGTAGGGACAGGAGGAACACTGAAGCTTTCTTT.

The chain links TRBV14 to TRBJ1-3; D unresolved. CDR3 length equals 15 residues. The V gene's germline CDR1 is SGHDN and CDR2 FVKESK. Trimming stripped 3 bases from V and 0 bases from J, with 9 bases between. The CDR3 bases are TGTGCCAGCAGCCATATAAGTCTCTCTGGAAACACCATATATTTT. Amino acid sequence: CASSHISLSGNTIYF.

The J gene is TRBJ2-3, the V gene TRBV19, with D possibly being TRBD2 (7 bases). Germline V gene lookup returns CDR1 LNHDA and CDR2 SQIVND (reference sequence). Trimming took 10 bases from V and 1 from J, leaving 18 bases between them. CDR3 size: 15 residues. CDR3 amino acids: CATSDGGRRTDTQYF. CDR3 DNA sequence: TGTGCCACCTCCGACGGGGGGCGGCGCACAGATACGCAGTATTTT.

CDR3 residues: CASSRTLLLDEQYF. The CDR3 region has the DNA TGTGCCAGCAGTAGGACTCTACTTTTGGATGAGCAGTACTTC. V and J are TRBV2 and TRBJ2-7; D possibly corresponds to TRBD2 (5 bases). From germline, CDR1 is SNHLY and CDR2 FYNNEI. The CDR3 is made up of 14 amino acids. V was shortened by 5 bases and J by 7 bases, with 18 bases between the two germline ends.

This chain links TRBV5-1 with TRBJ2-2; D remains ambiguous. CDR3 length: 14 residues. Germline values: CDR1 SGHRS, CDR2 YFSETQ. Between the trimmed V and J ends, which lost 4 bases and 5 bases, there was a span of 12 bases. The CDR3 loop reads CASSGEVFTGELFF. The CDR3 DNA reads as TGCGCCAGCAGCGGAGAAGTATTTACCGGGGAGCTGTTTTTT. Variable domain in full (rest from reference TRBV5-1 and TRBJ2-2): KAGVTQTPRYLIKTRGQQVTLSCSPISGHRSVSWYQQTPGQGLQFLFEYFSETQRNKGNFPGRFSGRQFSNSRSEMNVSTLELGDSALYLCASSGEVFTGELFFGEGSRLTVL.

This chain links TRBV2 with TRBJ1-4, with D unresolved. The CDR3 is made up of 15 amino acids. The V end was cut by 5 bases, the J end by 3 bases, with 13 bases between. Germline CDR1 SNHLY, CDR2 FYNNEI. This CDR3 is CASSYTGSSNEKLFF. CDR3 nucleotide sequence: TGTGCCAGCAGTTACACCGGGTCTTCTAATGAAAAACTGTTTTTT.

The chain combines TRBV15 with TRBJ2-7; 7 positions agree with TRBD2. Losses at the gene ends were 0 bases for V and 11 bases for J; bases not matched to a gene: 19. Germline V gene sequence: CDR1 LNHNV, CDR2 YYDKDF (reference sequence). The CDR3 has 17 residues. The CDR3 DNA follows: TGTGCCACCAGCAGAGATAATGAGGGCGGGAGTGTTTCTCCTAAGTACTTC. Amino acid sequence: CATSRDNEGGSVSPKYF.

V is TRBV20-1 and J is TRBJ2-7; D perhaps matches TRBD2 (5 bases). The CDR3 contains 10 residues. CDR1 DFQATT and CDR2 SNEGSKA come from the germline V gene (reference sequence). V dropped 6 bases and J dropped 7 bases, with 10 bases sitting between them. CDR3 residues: CSATRGEQYF. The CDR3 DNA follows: TGCAGTGCGACCCGGGGTGAGCAGTACTTC.

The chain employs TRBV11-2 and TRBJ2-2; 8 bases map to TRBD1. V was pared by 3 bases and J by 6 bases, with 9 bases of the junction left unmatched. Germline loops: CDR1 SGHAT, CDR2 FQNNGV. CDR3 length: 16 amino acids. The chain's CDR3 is CASSLGPDREAGELFF. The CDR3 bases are TGTGCCAGCAGCTTGGGCCCGGACAGGGAGGCCGGGGAGCTGTTTTTT.

The CDR3 loop is CASSPSTGTGEQYF. The CDR3, as DNA: TGTGCCAGCTCACCCTCGACAGGGACGGGGGAGCAGTACTTC. The V and J genes are TRBV18 and TRBJ2-7, with TRBD1 matching over 7 bases. The CDR3 contains 14 residues. Germline CDR1 reads KGHSH; CDR2 reads LQKENI. V was pared by 3 bases and J by 7 bases, with 9 bases of the junction left unmatched.

CDR3 protein: CASRQWDRGETQYF. CDR3 coding DNA: TGTGCCAGCAGGCAATGGGACAGGGGGGAGACCCAGTACTTC. The gene calls are TRBV6-1 and TRBJ2-5, with 11 bases lining up with TRBD1. From germline, CDR1 is MNHNS and CDR2 SASEGT. V shed 6 bases, J shed 5 bases, and the junction held 5 bases outside the gene matches. The CDR3 extends over 14 amino acids.

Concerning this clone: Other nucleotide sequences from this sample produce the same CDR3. The CDR3 is CASSPLSSYNEQFF. CDR3 in DNA: TGTGCCAGCAGCCCTCTAAGCTCCTACAATGAGCAGTTCTTC. This chain links TRBV14 with TRBJ2-1; D remains unclear. CDR1 SGHDN and CDR2 FVKESK come from the germline V gene. Trimming removed 4 bases at V and 0 bases at J, with 7 bases between. This CDR3 has 14 residues.

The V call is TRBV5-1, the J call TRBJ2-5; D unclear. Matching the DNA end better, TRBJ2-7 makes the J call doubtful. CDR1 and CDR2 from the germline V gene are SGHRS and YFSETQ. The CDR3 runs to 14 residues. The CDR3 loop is CASSQTVSSYEQYF. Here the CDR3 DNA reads TGCGCCAGCAGCCAGACGGTAAGCTCCTACGAGCAGTACTTC.

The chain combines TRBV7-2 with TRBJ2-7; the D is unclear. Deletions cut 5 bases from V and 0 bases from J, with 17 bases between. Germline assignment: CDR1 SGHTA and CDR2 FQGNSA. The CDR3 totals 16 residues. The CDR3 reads CASSKRTGGPSYEQYF. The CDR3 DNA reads TGTGCCAGCAGCAAAAGGACGGGTGGCCCCTCCTACGAGCAGTACTTC.

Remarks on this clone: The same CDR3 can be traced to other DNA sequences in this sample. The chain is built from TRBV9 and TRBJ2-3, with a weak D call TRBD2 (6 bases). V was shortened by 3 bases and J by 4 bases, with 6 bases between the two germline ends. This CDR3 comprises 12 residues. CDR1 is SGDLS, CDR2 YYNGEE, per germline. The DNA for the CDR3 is TGTGCCAGCAGCGGCGGGGCAGATACGCAGTATTTT. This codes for CASSGGADTQYF. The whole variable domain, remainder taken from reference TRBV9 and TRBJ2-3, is DSGVTQTPKHLITATGQRVTLRCSPRSGDLSVYWYQQSLDQGLQFLIQYYNGEERAKGNILERFSAQQFPDLHSELNLSSLELGDSALYFCASSGGADTQYFGPGTRLTVL.

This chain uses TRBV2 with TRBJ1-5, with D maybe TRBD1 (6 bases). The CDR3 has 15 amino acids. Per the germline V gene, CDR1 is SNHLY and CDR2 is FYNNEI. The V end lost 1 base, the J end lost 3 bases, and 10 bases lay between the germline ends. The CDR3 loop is CASSEGGGLNQPQHF. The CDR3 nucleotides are TGTGCCAGCAGTGAAGGGGGGGGCCTCAATCAGCCCCAGCATTTT.

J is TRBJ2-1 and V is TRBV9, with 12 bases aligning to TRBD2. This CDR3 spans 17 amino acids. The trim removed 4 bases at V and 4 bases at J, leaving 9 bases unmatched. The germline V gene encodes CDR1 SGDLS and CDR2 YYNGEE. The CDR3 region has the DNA TGTGCCAGCAGCCCGTCTAGCGGGAGGGTCGGATACAATGAGCAGTTCTTC. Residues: CASSPSSGRVGYNEQFF.

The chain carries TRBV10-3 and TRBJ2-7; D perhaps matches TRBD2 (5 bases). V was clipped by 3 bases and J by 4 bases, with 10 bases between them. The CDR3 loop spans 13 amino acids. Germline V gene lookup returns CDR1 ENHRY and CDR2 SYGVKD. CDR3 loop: CAISESLEYEQYF. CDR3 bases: TGTGCCATCAGTGAATCACTAGAATACGAGCAGTACTTC.

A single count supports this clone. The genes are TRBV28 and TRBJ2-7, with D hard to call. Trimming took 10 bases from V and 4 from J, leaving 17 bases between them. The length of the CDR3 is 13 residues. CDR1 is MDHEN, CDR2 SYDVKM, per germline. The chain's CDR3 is CATVIGVGYEQYF. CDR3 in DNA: TGTGCCACCGTGATTGGGGTTGGGTACGAGCAGTACTTC.

CDR3 residues: CAGRDQREEKLFF. CDR3 DNA: TGTGCCGGCCGGGACCAGAGGGAAGAAAAACTGTTTTTT. The J gene is TRBJ1-4, the V gene TRBV28; TRBD1 is a possible D gene (5 bases). V was shortened by 11 bases and J by 8 bases, with 18 bases between the two germline ends. Germline V gene data show CDR1 as MDHEN and CDR2 as SYDVKM. This CDR3 contains 13 residues.

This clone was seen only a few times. CDR3 coding DNA: TGTGCCAGTAGTATGGTACAGGGCACTGAAGCTTTCTTT. Its translation is CASSMVQGTEAFF. The chain carries TRBV19 and TRBJ1-1; D may be TRBD1 (6 bases). CDR3 length: 13 residues. CDR1 and CDR2 (germline): LNHDA, SQIVND (reference sequence). V was clipped by 3 bases and J by 4 bases, with 9 bases between them.

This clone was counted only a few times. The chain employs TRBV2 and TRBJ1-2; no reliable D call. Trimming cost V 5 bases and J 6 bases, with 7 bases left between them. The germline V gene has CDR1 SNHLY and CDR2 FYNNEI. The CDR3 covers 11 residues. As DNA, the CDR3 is TGTGCCAGCAGTCCGCGTGATGGCTACACCTTC. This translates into CASSPRDGYTF.

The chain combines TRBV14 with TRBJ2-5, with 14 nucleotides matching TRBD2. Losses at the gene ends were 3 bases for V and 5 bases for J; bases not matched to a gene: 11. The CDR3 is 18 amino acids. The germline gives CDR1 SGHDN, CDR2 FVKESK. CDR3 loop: CASSHLPGLAGESETQYF. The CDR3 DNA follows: TGTGCCAGCAGCCACCTCCCGGGACTAGCGGGAGAATCGGAGACCCAGTACTTC.

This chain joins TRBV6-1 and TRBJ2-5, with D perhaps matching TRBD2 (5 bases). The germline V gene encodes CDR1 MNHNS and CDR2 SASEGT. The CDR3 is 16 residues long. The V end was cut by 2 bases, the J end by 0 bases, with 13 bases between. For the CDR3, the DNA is TGTGCCAGCAGTGAAACGGCTAGCAGGTACCAAGAGACCCAGTACTTC. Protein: CASSETASRYQETQYF.